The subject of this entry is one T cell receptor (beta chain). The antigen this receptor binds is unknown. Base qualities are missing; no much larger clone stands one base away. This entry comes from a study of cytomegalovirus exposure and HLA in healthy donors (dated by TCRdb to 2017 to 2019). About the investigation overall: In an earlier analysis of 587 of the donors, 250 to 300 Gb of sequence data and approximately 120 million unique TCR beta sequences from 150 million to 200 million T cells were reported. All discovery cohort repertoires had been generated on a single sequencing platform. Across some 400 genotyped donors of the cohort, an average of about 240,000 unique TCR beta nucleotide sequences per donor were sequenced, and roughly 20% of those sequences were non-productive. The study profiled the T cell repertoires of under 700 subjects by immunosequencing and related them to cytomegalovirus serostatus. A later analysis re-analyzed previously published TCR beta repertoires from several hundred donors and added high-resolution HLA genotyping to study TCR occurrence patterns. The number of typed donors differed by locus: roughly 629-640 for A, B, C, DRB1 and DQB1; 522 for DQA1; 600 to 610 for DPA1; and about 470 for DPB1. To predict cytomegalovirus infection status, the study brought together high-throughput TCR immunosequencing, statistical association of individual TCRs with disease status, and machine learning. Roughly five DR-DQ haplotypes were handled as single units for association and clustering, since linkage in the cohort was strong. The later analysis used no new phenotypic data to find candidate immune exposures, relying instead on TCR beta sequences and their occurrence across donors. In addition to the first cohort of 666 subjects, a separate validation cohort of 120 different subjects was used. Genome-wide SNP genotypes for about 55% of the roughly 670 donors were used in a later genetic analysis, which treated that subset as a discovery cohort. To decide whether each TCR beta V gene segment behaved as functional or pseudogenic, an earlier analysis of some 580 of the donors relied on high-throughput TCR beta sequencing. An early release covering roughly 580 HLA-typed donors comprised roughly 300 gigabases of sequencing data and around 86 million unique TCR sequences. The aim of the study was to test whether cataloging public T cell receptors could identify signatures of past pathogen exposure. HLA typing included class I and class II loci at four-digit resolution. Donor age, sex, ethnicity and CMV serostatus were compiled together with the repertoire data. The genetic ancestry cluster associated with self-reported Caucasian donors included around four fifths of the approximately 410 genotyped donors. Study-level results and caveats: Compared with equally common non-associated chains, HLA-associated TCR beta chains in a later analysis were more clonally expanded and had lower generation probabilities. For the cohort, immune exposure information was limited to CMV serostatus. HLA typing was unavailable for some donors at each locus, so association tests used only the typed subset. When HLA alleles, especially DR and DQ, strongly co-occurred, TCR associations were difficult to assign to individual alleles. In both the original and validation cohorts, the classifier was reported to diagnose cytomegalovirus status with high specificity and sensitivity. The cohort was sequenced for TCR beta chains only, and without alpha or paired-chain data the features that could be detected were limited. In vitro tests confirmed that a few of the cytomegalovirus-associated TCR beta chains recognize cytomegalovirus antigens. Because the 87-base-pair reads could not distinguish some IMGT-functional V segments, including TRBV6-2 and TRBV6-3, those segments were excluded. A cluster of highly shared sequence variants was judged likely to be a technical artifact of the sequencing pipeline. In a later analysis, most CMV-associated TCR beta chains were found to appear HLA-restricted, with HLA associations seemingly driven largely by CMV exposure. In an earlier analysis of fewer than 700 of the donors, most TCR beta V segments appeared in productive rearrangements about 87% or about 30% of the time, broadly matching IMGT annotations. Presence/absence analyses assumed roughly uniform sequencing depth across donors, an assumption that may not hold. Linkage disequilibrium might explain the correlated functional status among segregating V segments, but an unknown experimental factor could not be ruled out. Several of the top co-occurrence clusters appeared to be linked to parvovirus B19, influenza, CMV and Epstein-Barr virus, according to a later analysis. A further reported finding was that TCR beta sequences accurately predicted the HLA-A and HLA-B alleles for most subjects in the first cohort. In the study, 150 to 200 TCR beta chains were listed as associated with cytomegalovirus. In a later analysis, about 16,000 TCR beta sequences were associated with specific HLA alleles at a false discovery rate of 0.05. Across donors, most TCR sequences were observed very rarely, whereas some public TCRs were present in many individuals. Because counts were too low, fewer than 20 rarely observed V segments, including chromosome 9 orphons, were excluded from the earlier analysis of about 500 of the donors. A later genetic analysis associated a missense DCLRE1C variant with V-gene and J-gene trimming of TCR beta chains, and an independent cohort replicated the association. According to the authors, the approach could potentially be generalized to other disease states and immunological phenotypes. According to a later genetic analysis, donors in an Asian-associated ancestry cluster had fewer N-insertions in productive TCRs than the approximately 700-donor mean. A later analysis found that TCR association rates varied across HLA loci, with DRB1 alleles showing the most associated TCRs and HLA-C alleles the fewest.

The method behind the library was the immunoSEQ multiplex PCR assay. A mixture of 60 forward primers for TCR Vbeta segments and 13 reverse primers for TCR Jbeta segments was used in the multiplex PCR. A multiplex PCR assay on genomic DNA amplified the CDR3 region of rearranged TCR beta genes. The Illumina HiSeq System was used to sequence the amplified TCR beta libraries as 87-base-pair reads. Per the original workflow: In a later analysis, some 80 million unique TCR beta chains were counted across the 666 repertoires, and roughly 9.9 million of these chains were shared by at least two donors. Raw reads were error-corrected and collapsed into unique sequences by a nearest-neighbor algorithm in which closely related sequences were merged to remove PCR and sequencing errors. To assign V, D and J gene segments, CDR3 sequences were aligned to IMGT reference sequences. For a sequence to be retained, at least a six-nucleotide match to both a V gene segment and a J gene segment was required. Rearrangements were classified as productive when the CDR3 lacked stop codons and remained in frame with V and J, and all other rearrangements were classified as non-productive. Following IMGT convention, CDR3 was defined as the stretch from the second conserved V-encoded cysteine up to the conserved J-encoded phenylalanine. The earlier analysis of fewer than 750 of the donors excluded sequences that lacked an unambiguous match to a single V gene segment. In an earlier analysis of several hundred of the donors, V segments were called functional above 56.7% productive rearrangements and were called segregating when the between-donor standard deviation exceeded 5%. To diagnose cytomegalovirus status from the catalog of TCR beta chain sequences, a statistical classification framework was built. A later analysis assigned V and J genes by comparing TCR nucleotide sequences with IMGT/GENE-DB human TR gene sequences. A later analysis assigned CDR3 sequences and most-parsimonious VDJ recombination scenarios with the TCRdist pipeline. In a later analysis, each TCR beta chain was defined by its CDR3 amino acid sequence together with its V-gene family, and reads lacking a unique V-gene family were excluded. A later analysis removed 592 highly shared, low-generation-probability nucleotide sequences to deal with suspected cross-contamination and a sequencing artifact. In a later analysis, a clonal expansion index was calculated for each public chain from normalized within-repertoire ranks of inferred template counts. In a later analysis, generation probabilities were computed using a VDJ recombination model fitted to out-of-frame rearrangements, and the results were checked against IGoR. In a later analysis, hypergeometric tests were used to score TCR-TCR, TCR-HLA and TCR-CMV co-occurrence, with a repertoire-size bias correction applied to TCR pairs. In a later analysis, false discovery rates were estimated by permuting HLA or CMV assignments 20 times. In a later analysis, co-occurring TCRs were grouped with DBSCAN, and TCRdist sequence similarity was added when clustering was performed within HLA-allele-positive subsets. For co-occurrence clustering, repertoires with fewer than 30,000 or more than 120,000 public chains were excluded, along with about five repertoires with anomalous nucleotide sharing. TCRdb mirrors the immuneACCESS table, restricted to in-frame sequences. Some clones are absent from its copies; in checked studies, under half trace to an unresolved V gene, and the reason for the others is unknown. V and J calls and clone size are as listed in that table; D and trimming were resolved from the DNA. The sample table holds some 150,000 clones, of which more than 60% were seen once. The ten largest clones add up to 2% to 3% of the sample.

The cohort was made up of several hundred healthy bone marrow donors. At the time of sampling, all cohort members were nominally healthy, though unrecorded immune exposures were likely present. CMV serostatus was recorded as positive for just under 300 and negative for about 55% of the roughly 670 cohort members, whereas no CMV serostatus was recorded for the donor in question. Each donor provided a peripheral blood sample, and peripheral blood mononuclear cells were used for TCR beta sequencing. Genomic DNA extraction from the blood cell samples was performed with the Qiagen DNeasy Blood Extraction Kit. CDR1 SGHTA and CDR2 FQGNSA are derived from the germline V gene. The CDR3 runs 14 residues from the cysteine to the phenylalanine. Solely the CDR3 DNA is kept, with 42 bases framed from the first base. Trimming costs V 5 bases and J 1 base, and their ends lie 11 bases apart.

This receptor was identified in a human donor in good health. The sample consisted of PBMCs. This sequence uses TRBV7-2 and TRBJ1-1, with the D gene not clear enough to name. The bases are TGTGCCAGCAGCCGACCCGACAAGAACACTGAAGCTTTCTTT. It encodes CASSRPDKNTEAFF.